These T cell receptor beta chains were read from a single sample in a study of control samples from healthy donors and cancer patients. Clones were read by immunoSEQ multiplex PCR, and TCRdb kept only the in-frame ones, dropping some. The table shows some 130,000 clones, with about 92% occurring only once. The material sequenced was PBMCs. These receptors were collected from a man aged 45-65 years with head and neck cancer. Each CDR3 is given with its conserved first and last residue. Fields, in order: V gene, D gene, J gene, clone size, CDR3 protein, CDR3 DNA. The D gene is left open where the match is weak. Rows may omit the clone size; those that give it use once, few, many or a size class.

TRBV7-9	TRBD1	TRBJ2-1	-	CASSSGQGASLTSYNEQFF	TGTGCCAGCAGCTCCGGACAGGGGGCCTCTCTGACGTCCTACAATGAGCAGTTCTTC
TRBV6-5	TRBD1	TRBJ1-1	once	CASSYGQGRGNTEAFF	TGTGCCAGCAGTTATGGACAGGGAAGGGGAAACACTGAAGCTTTCTTT
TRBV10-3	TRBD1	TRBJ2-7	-	CAIEVGGGYEQYF	TGTGCCATCGAAGTAGGGGGCGGTTACGAGCAGTACTTC
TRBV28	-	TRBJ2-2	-	CASSRGGGTGELFF	TGTGCCAGCAGCCGAGGGGGGGGAACCGGGGAGCTGTTTTTT
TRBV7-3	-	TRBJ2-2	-	CASSLGFAGTGELFF	TGTGCCAGCAGCTTAGGGTTTGCGGGAACCGGGGAGCTGTTTTTT
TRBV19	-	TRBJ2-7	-	CASRDGPETYEQYF	TGTGCCAGTAGGGACGGACCCGAGACCTACGAGCAGTACTTC
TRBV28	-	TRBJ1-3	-	CASSFPGQRSGNTIYF	TGTGCCAGCAGTTTCCCGGGACAACGCTCTGGAAACACCATATATTTT
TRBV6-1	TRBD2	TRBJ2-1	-	CASSGRLAGGHHSYNEQFF	TGTGCCAGCAGTGGTCGACTAGCGGGGGGCCACCACTCCTACAATGAGCAGTTCTTC
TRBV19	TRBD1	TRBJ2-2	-	CASSMTGGRTGELFF	TGTGCCAGTAGTATGACAGGGGGCCGGACCGGGGAGCTGTTTTTT
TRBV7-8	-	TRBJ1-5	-	CASSPQRIDRNQPQHF	TGTGCCAGCAGCCCCCAAAGGATAGATAGGAATCAGCCCCAGCATTTT
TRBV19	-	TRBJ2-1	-	CASSIIGGGPGEQFF	TGTGCCAGTAGTATTATCGGCGGGGGCCCGGGTGAGCAGTTCTTC
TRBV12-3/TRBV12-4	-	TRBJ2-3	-	CASSALRKDTQYF	TGTGCCAGCTCGGCACTCAGAAAGGATACGCAGTATTTT
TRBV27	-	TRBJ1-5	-	CASSDPYQPQHF	TGTGCCAGCAGTGACCCCTATCAGCCCCAGCATTTT
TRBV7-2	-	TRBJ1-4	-	CASSSSGQGEKLFF	TGTGCCAGCAGCTCGTCCGGTCAGGGTGAAAAACTGTTTTTT
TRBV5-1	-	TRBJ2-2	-	CASGAGRANTGELFF	TGCGCCAGCGGGGCAGGCAGGGCCAACACCGGGGAGCTGTTTTTT
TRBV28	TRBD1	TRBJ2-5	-	CASRLGQGASQETQYF	TGTGCCAGCAGACTTGGACAGGGGGCCAGCCAAGAGACCCAGTACTTC
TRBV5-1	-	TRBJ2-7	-	CASSPGVRYEQYF	TGCGCCAGCAGCCCGGGGGTCCGATACGAGCAGTACTTC
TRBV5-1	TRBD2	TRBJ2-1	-	CASSNLGSGGYNEQFF	TGCGCCAGCAGCAATTTGGGTAGCGGGGGTTACAATGAGCAGTTCTTC
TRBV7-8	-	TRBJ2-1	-	CASSSIARLGDYEQFF	TGTGCCAGCAGCTCTATAGCTAGACTAGGGGACTATGAGCAGTTCTTC
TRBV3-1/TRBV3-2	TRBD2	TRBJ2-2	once	CASSQDRRGGSHTGELFF	TGTGCCAGCAGCCAAGATCGGAGGGGAGGGTCCCACACCGGGGAGCTGTTTTTT
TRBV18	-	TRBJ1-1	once	CASSGARVSTEAFF	TGTGCCAGCTCAGGTGCCAGGGTAAGCACTGAAGCTTTCTTT
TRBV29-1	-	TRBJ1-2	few	CSVELYGYTF	TGCAGCGTCGAACTCTATGGCTACACCTTC
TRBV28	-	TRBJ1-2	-	CASGGAGPYGYTF	TGTGCCAGCGGAGGGGCTGGGCCCTATGGCTACACCTTC
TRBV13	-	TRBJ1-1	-	CASSSRGGVNTEAFF	TGTGCCAGCAGCTCCAGGGGAGGGGTGAACACTGAAGCTTTCTTT
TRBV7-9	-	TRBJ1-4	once	CASSLNVRGLNEKLFF	TGTGCCAGCAGCTTGAACGTCCGGGGGCTCAATGAAAAACTGTTTTTT
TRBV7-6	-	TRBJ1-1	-	CASSVRVFEGVVF	TGTGCCAGCAGCGTCAGGGTCTTCGAAGGCGTTGTCTTT
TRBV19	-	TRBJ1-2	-	CASSIWDYGYTF	TGTGCCAGTAGTATCTGGGACTATGGCTACACCTTC
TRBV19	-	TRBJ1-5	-	CASSITGFNQPQHF	TGTGCCAGTAGTATAACAGGGTTCAATCAGCCCCAGCATTTT
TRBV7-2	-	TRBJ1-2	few	CASSLERQGLYGYTF	TGTGCCAGCAGCTTAGAGCGTCAGGGACTCTATGGCTACACCTTC
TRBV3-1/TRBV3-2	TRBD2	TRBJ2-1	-	CASGRGKRNEQFF	TGTGCCAGCGGGAGGGGAAAGCGCAATGAGCAGTTCTTC
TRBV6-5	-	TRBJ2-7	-	CASNEGKYEQYF	TGTGCCAGCAACGAGGGGAAATACGAGCAGTACTTC
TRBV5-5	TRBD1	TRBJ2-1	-	CASSRGLTGDGEQFF	TGTGCCAGCAGCCGCGGCCTGACAGGGGACGGTGAGCAGTTCTTC
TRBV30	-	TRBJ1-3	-	CAWGDGLGNTIYF	TGTGCCTGGGGGGACGGCTTGGGAAACACCATATATTTT
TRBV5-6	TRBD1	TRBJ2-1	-	CASSLELGTVAYNEQFF	TGTGCCAGCAGCTTGGAATTGGGGACAGTAGCCTACAATGAGCAGTTCTTC
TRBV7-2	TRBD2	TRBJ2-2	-	CASSPGLAGRTGELFF	TGTGCCAGCAGCCCCGGACTAGCGGGGAGAACCGGGGAGCTGTTTTTT